The rows below give T cell receptor beta chains drawn from one sample of a study of blood T cell repertoires in COVID-19. Method: immunoSEQ multiplex PCR; TCRdb's copy keeps in-frame clones and lacks some. The sample lists around 280,000 clones; roughly 90% were seen once. Material for sequencing was PBMCs or T cells enriched from blood (not recorded which). The receptors derive from a woman aged 18-30 years with acute COVID-19. CDR3s include the opening cysteine and the closing phenylalanine or tryptophan. Each record gives: CDR3 DNA, CDR3 protein, V gene, J gene, D gene, clone size. D genes are given only for firm matches. A row's size may be missing; if present it is once, few, many or a size class.

CDR3nt: TGTGCCAGCAGTGGCTTCAGGGAAACTGAAGCTTTCTTT; CDR3aa: CASSGFRETEAFF; v_gene: TRBV2; j_gene: TRBJ1-1; d_gene: NA; abundance: NA
CDR3nt: TGTGCCAGCAGCTTATACCGGGACAGGGGGCTGCCCACTGAAGCTTTCTTT; CDR3aa: CASSLYRDRGLPTEAFF; v_gene: TRBV5-6; j_gene: TRBJ1-1; d_gene: TRBD1; abundance: NA
CDR3nt: TGTGCCAGCAGCCAAGCCCCTTCGGGTTATAATTCACCCCTCCACTTT; CDR3aa: CASSQAPSGYNSPLHF; v_gene: TRBV4-2; j_gene: TRBJ1-6; d_gene: NA; abundance: NA
CDR3nt: TGTGCCAGCAGCCTAGGGACAGGTCTTCTGAACACTGAAGCTTTCTTT; CDR3aa: CASSLGTGLLNTEAFF; v_gene: TRBV14; j_gene: TRBJ1-1; d_gene: TRBD1; abundance: NA
CDR3nt: TGTGCCAGCAGCCATGGACAGGGGACAGATACGCAGTATTTT; CDR3aa: CASSHGQGTDTQYF; v_gene: TRBV11-2; j_gene: TRBJ2-3; d_gene: TRBD1; abundance: medium-sized
CDR3nt: TGTGCCAGCAGCTTCGGACTAGCGGGCTCCTACGAGCAGTACTTC; CDR3aa: CASSFGLAGSYEQYF; v_gene: TRBV7-9; j_gene: TRBJ2-7; d_gene: TRBD2; abundance: NA
CDR3nt: TGTGCCAGCAGTGAACAAACTAGCGGGAGGGCCACCGGGGAGCTGTTTTTT; CDR3aa: CASSEQTSGRATGELFF; v_gene: TRBV25-1; j_gene: TRBJ2-2; d_gene: TRBD2; abundance: NA
CDR3nt: TGTGCCAGTAGTCCCCTCTCCAATGAGCAGTTCTTC; CDR3aa: CASSPLSNEQFF; v_gene: TRBV19; j_gene: TRBJ2-1; d_gene: NA; abundance: NA
CDR3nt: TGCGCCAGCAGTGATTTTGGGACATCGAACTACGAGCAGTACTTC; CDR3aa: CASSDFGTSNYEQYF; v_gene: TRBV10-2; j_gene: TRBJ2-7; d_gene: NA; abundance: NA
CDR3nt: TGTGCCAGCAAGAGCGAGCGCAGCGGCTACACCTTC; CDR3aa: CASKSERSGYTF; v_gene: TRBV2; j_gene: TRBJ1-2; d_gene: NA; abundance: NA
CDR3nt: TGTGCCAGCAGCTTATCGAGCACCGGGGAGCTGTTTTTT; CDR3aa: CASSLSSTGELFF; v_gene: TRBV7-9; j_gene: TRBJ2-2; d_gene: NA; abundance: NA
CDR3nt: TGTGCCAGCAGCTTAGCAGCGGTTTACTACGAGCAGTACTTC; CDR3aa: CASSLAAVYYEQYF; v_gene: TRBV7-9; j_gene: TRBJ2-7; d_gene: NA; abundance: NA
CDR3nt: TGTGCCAGCAGCAACCAGGCTACTAGCGGGAGTATAGATACGCAGTATTTT; CDR3aa: CASSNQATSGSIDTQYF; v_gene: TRBV5-8; j_gene: TRBJ2-3; d_gene: TRBD2; abundance: NA
CDR3nt: TGTGCCAGCTCACACGGGACAGGAGGTTGGGATAACTATGGCTACACCTTC; CDR3aa: CASSHGTGGWDNYGYTF; v_gene: TRBV18; j_gene: TRBJ1-2; d_gene: TRBD1; abundance: NA
CDR3nt: TGTGCCAGCAGCCCGGGACAGGGTATCGCCTACGAGCAGTACTTC; CDR3aa: CASSPGQGIAYEQYF; v_gene: TRBV14; j_gene: TRBJ2-7; d_gene: TRBD1; abundance: few
CDR3nt: TGCGCCAGCAGCCAGGGAGGGATTTCCTATGGCTACACCTTC; CDR3aa: CASSQGGISYGYTF; v_gene: TRBV5-1; j_gene: TRBJ1-2; d_gene: NA; abundance: NA
CDR3nt: TGTGCCAGCTCACCACAACAGGGTAATCAGCCCCAGCATTTT; CDR3aa: CASSPQQGNQPQHF; v_gene: TRBV18; j_gene: TRBJ1-5; d_gene: NA; abundance: NA
CDR3nt: TGTGCCAGCAGTGACTCCTCCCAGGGGGCAGATACGCAGTATTTT; CDR3aa: CASSDSSQGADTQYF; v_gene: TRBV6-4; j_gene: TRBJ2-3; d_gene: TRBD1; abundance: NA
CDR3nt: TGTGCCAGCAGTGAAGTTGGACAGGGGCGGAACTATGGCTACACCTTC; CDR3aa: CASSEVGQGRNYGYTF; v_gene: TRBV6-1; j_gene: TRBJ1-2; d_gene: TRBD1; abundance: NA
CDR3nt: TGTGCCACCACAGGGTCGGCCGGGGAGCTGTTTTTT; CDR3aa: CATTGSAGELFF; v_gene: TRBV6-5; j_gene: TRBJ2-2; d_gene: NA; abundance: NA
CDR3nt: TGTGCCAGCAGCTTGGCCTCCGGGACAGGGGGTGTCGAGCAGTACTTC; CDR3aa: CASSLASGTGGVEQYF; v_gene: TRBV7-9; j_gene: TRBJ2-7; d_gene: TRBD1; abundance: NA
CDR3nt: TGTGCCAGCAGCCCGGTCGGACAGGAATCCTACGAGCAGTACTTC; CDR3aa: CASSPVGQESYEQYF; v_gene: TRBV13; j_gene: TRBJ2-7; d_gene: TRBD1; abundance: NA
CDR3nt: TGTGCCAGCAGCCAGTACTGTACTGACAGGGGGCGAAGCAATCAGCCCCAGCATTTT; CDR3aa: CASSQYCTDRGRSNQPQHF; v_gene: TRBV3-1/TRBV3-2; j_gene: TRBJ1-5; d_gene: TRBD1; abundance: NA
CDR3nt: TGTGCCAGCTCACCGGTGGGGACAAACTCCTACGAGCAGTACTTC; CDR3aa: CASSPVGTNSYEQYF; v_gene: TRBV18; j_gene: TRBJ2-7; d_gene: NA; abundance: NA
CDR3nt: TGTGCCAGCGGCCCGGGACTAGACACAGATACGCAGTATTTT; CDR3aa: CASGPGLDTDTQYF; v_gene: TRBV6-4; j_gene: TRBJ2-3; d_gene: TRBD2; abundance: NA
CDR3nt: TGTGCCATCAGTAAGACAGGGGGAGAGACCCAGTACTTC; CDR3aa: CAISKTGGETQYF; v_gene: TRBV10-3; j_gene: TRBJ2-5; d_gene: TRBD1; abundance: NA
CDR3nt: TGCGCCAGCAGCTTGGCGGGGGATACGCAGTATTTT; CDR3aa: CASSLAGDTQYF; v_gene: TRBV5-1; j_gene: TRBJ2-3; d_gene: NA; abundance: NA
CDR3nt: TGCGCCAGCAGCCAAGGGCCCCAGAACACTGAAGCTTTCTTT; CDR3aa: CASSQGPQNTEAFF; v_gene: TRBV4-1; j_gene: TRBJ1-1; d_gene: NA; abundance: NA
CDR3nt: TGTGCCAGCAGCGAGACGGGGGGGAGAGGTGAGCAGTTCTTC; CDR3aa: CASSETGGRGEQFF; v_gene: TRBV11-3; j_gene: TRBJ2-1; d_gene: TRBD2; abundance: NA
CDR3nt: TGTGCCAGCAGCCAAGATGGACTAGCGGGAGGGCCTAAAAAGACCCAGTACTTC; CDR3aa: CASSQDGLAGGPKKTQYF; v_gene: TRBV4-2; j_gene: TRBJ2-5; d_gene: TRBD2; abundance: NA
CDR3nt: TGTGCCAGCAGTCCCCCTCCTGGACTCCCGCGAGGCAATGAGCAGTTCTTC; CDR3aa: CASSPPPGLPRGNEQFF; v_gene: TRBV28; j_gene: TRBJ2-1; d_gene: NA; abundance: NA
CDR3nt: TGTGCCAGCAGTGACTCCGCCGGGGAAGGAGGACGGGGCTACACCTTC; CDR3aa: CASSDSAGEGGRGYTF; v_gene: TRBV6-4; j_gene: TRBJ1-2; d_gene: NA; abundance: NA
CDR3nt: TGCGCCAGCAGCTTTGCAGGGGGCATGGGGGAGACCCAGTACTTC; CDR3aa: CASSFAGGMGETQYF; v_gene: TRBV5-1; j_gene: TRBJ2-5; d_gene: TRBD1; abundance: NA
CDR3nt: TGTGCCAGTAGGGACGACAGGCGGGTGAACACTGAAGCTTTCTTT; CDR3aa: CASRDDRRVNTEAFF; v_gene: TRBV19; j_gene: TRBJ1-1; d_gene: NA; abundance: NA